This T cell receptor beta chain was sequenced for a study of blood T cell repertoires in COVID-19. Study-level background: COVID-19 samples from acute and convalescent phases originated in the United States, Italy and Spain.

From germline, CDR1 is LGHDT and CDR2 YNNKEL (reference sequence). V was clipped by 7 bases and J by 10 bases; unmatched bases: 17. This CDR3 has 17 residues. Participants, 18 to 89 years old, spanned under 25 US areas. Donors in Cohort 3 counted as recovered after two negative PCRs, clearance, or symptom resolution. The repertoire was sequenced with immunoSEQ multiplex PCR; TCRdb's copy has only in-frame clones and lacks some. Of a few hundred thousand clones listed, 85% to 90% are singletons. This rearrangement joins TRBV3-1 (or the pseudogene TRBV3-2) to TRBJ2-1; 12 positions agree with TRBD2. The receptor was isolated from a man aged 18 to 29 who had recovered from COVID-19. Sequencing input: PBMCs or T cells enriched from blood (not recorded which). CDR3 amino acids: CASTHPGLAGGAGEQFF. CDR3 DNA sequence: TGTGCCAGCACCCACCCAGGGCTAGCGGGAGGGGCAGGGGAGCAGTTCTTC.